This T cell receptor (beta chain) was sequenced for a study of T-cell memory formation after mild COVID-19. On the study more broadly: Largely donor-specific TCR clusters were found.

From 5'RACE with constant-segment primers came TCR alpha and TCR beta cDNA libraries that carried sample barcodes and UMIs. Each CDR3 protein is one row after TCRdb ran MiXCR on the 5' RACE reads. The table shows over 450,000 distinct CDR3 sequences, with 20% occurring only once. The CDR3 loop spans 15 amino acids. CDR1 and CDR2 from the germline V gene are LNHDA and SQIVND (reference sequence). V was cut by 3 bases and J by 10 bases, with 18 bases left in between. Whole-study findings and limits: Contracting CD4+ clones lay largely in CM and EM, with CD8+ ones residing in EMRA. CD4/CD8 balance held among clones contracting day 15 to 85, and later expanders leaned CD4+.

Worth noting for this clonotype: Antigen specificity is unknown.

Sequences were obtained from PBMCs or a T cell subset sorted from them (not recorded which). This chain uses TRBV19 with TRBJ1-4; weak D call: TRBD1 (5 bases). This sequence originates from an adult woman who had mild COVID-19 (a few samples of this study predate the infection). Cell type and time point are not known. DNA of the CDR3: TGTGCCAGTAGTATTTGGGGACGGGGGAGCGGAAAACTGTTTTTT. Protein: CASSIWGRGSGKLFF.